Listed below are T cell receptor beta chains from one sample, sequenced in a study of early T cells in non-severe SARS-CoV-2 infection. Each CDR3 protein gets one entry after TCRdb re-called the 5' RACE reads with MiXCR. Of around 71,000 distinct CDR3 sequences listed, 10% are singletons. The sample consisted of whole blood, taken at baseline. These receptors were collected from an adult who was a healthcare worker with PCR-confirmed SARS-CoV-2 infection or an uninfected control (not recorded which). CDR3s include the opening cysteine and the closing phenylalanine or tryptophan. The D gene is left open where the match is weak. Size values are once, few and many counts, or a class for expanded clones, and some rows have none.

clone_size: many
d_call: TRBD1
j_call: TRBJ2-4
v_call: TRBV23-1
cdr3_aa: CASSQTSRDRGPVTKNIQYF
cdr3_nt: TGCGCCAGCAGTCAGACGTCCCGGGACAGGGGGCCGGTGACCAAAAACATTCAGTACTTC

clone_size: many
d_call: .
j_call: TRBJ2-7
v_call: TRBV7-2
cdr3_aa: CASSSRVHEQYF
cdr3_nt: TGTGCCAGCAGCTCCAGGGTCCACGAGCAGTACTTC

clone_size: few
d_call: .
j_call: TRBJ2-3
v_call: TRBV11-2
cdr3_aa: CASSLEPHSRRGDTQYF
cdr3_nt: TGTGCCAGCAGCTTAGAACCCCACTCGCGACGAGGAGATACGCAGTATTTT

clone_size: few
d_call: .
j_call: TRBJ1-3
v_call: TRBV2
cdr3_aa: CASRAGTFSGNTIYF
cdr3_nt: TGTGCCAGCAGAGCCGGGACATTCTCTGGAAACACCATATATTTT

clone_size: few
d_call: TRBD1
j_call: TRBJ2-2
v_call: TRBV29-1
cdr3_aa: CSVGTGASNTGELFF
cdr3_nt: TGCAGCGTTGGAACAGGGGCCTCGAACACCGGGGAGCTGTTTTTT

clone_size: .
d_call: TRBD1
j_call: TRBJ1-5
v_call: TRBV12-3/TRBV12-4
cdr3_aa: CASSKGTGGEQPQHF
cdr3_nt: TGTGCCAGCAGCAAAGGGACAGGGGGAGAACAGCCCCAGCATTTT

clone_size: many
d_call: .
j_call: TRBJ1-4
v_call: TRBV7-9
cdr3_aa: CASSWGTSNEKLFF
cdr3_nt: TGTGCCAGCAGCTGGGGAACATCTAATGAAAAACTGTTTTTT

clone_size: .
d_call: TRBD2
j_call: TRBJ2-3
v_call: TRBV7-8
cdr3_aa: CASSLGATPAGPSTDTQYF
cdr3_nt: TGTGCCAGCAGCTTAGGGGCAACGCCAGCGGGGCCTAGCACAGATACGCAGTATTTT

clone_size: many
d_call: .
j_call: TRBJ1-5
v_call: TRBV7-2
cdr3_aa: CASSLNNNQPQHF
cdr3_nt: TGTGCCAGCAGCCTTAATAACAATCAGCCCCAGCATTTT

clone_size: .
d_call: .
j_call: TRBJ1-4
v_call: TRBV7-2
cdr3_aa: CASSLVAASNEKLFF
cdr3_nt: TGTGCCAGCAGCTTAGTTGCGGCGAGTAATGAAAAACTGTTTTTT

clone_size: many
d_call: TRBD2
j_call: TRBJ2-5
v_call: TRBV5-6
cdr3_aa: CASSLVGAGGGETQYF
cdr3_nt: TGTGCCAGCAGCTTGGTGGGAGCGGGAGGTGGTGAGACCCAGTACTTC

clone_size: few
d_call: .
j_call: TRBJ1-4
v_call: TRBV5-4
cdr3_aa: CASSPQPPGSNEKLFF
cdr3_nt: TGTGCCAGCAGCCCCCAACCACCCGGTTCTAATGAAAAACTGTTTTTT